This T cell receptor (beta chain) emerged from a study of cytomegalovirus exposure and HLA in healthy donors. PCR involved 60 Vbeta and 13 Jbeta primers. Assay: immunoSEQ multiplex PCR; the TCRdb copy retains only in-frame clones and omits some. There are nearly 110,000 clones in the sample; roughly 82% occur only once, and 1.5% to 2% lies in the top ten. A word on this clone: Its antigen is not identified.

Study-level points and caveats: Accurate prediction of most subjects' HLA-A and HLA-B alleles from TCR beta sequences was reported. Other equally common chains were less clonally expanded than HLA-associated TCR beta chains, a later analysis showed.

V lost 6 bases to trimming and J lost 5 bases; unmatched junction nucleotides: 7. There are 14 residues in the CDR3. Germline V gene lookup returns CDR1 LNHDA and CDR2 SQIVND (reference sequence). V gene TRBV19 combines with J gene TRBJ2-5; 9 positions agree with TRBD1. The material sequenced was PBMCs. The TCR sequence derives from a man aged 45-60 years in good health and CMV-seronegative. The CDR3: CASSRTGEGETQYF. The CDR3 DNA sequence: TGTGCCAGTAGCCGGACAGGGGAAGGGGAGACCCAGTACTTC.